What follows is one T cell receptor beta chain and its context. These data originate in a study of T cell changes during pregnancy in multiple sclerosis. This table comes from immunoSEQ multiplex PCR, and its TCRdb copy is limited to in-frame clones, with some not included. The sample comprises tens of thousands of clones, around 94% of which are singletons, and approximately 2% rests with the top ten. V lost 0 bases and J lost 2, with 9 bases in between. CDR1 and CDR2 from the germline V gene are WSHSY and SAAADI. CDR3 length: 15 amino acids. This sequence was found in a female donor with multiple sclerosis, enrolled in a pregnancy study. The material was peripheral blood, obtained after pregnancy. This chain joins TRBV10-2 and TRBJ2-3, with a weak D call TRBD1 (6 bases). Here the CDR3 DNA reads TGCGCCAGCAGTGAGTCATACAGGGTCACAGATACGCAGTATTTT. This translates into CASSESYRVTDTQYF.